This passage covers 22 T cell receptor beta chains from one sample sequenced in a study of OX40 agonist ivuxolimab in advanced cancers. Here immunoSEQ multiplex PCR was the method, and the copy in TCRdb shows in-frame clones only, minus some. The profile covers tens of thousands of clones, with about 87% appearing a single time and around 0.96% taken by the ten largest. Material: CD4+ or CD8+ T cells sorted from blood, obtained in a trial of the OX40 agonist ivuxolimab. The source is an adult with an advanced solid tumor such as melanoma, head and neck, liver or kidney cancer.

V gene TRBV7-6 combines with J gene TRBJ2-3; maybe TRBD2 (6 bases). CDR3 length: 15 amino acids. Germline loops: CDR1 SGHVS, CDR2 FNYEAQ. Trimming pared 2 bases from V and 1 base from J, leaving 10 bases between. The CDR3: CASSLSWGGTDTQYF. The CDR3 bases are TGTGCCAGCAGCTTATCGTGGGGGGGCACAGATACGCAGTATTTT.

The chain carries TRBV7-2 and TRBJ2-3; 7 bases agree with TRBD2. From germline, CDR1 is SGHTA and CDR2 FQGNSA. Trimming at V came to 5 bases and at J to 4 bases, leaving 9 bases not matched to a gene. The CDR3 contains 15 residues. This CDR3 reads CASSIGTIGADTQYF. The DNA of the CDR3 is TGTGCCAGCAGCATTGGGACTATTGGTGCAGATACGCAGTATTTT.

In DNA, the CDR3 is TGTGCCAGTAGTATCTTTGGACAGGGGGGTAATGAGCAGTTCTTC. It encodes CASSIFGQGGNEQFF. The rearrangement links TRBV19 to TRBJ2-1; 10 positions agree with TRBD1. This CDR3 comprises 15 residues. V was pared by 3 bases and J by 7 bases, with 6 bases of the junction left unmatched. Germline assignment: CDR1 LNHDA and CDR2 SQIVND (reference sequence).

This chain links TRBV6-1 with TRBJ1-4; no reliable D call. Trimming cost V 1 base and J 17 bases, with 14 bases left between them. The CDR3 runs to 12 residues. Germline assignment: CDR1 MNHNS and CDR2 SASEGT. CDR3 in amino acids: CASSEGPDASFF. The CDR3 coding sequence is TGTGCCAGCAGTGAAGGACCGGACGCCTCCTTTTTT.

The rearrangement joins TRBV4-1 to TRBJ1-2, with 8 bases fitting TRBD1. V shed 4 bases, J shed 5 bases, and the junction held 12 bases outside the gene matches. Germline V lookup: CDR1 MGHRA, CDR2 YSYEKL. This CDR3 is 16 amino acids long. The CDR3 DNA sequence: TGCGCCAGCAGCCCGGCCCGGGCAGGGGGCAGATATGGCTACACCTTC. It encodes CASSPARAGGRYGYTF.

The chain links TRBV10-3 to TRBJ1-5; D gene unclear. Between the trimmed V and J ends, which lost 3 bases and 2 bases, there was a span of 11 bases. There are 15 residues in the CDR3. Germline V gene sequence: CDR1 ENHRY, CDR2 SYGVKD. The CDR3 sequence is CAISDARTGNQPQHF. In nucleotides, the CDR3 is TGTGCCATCAGTGACGCTCGGACTGGCAATCAGCCCCAGCATTTT.

This chain connects TRBV11-3 to TRBJ2-1; D possibly corresponds to TRBD2 (6 bases). The CDR3 extends over 11 amino acids. Germline V CDR1 and CDR2: SGHNT, YENEEA. V lost 6 bases and J 12 bases, leaving 12 bases between the germline ends. The CDR3 nucleotides read TGTGCCAGCAGGGATGAGGGAGGGCAGTTCTTC. It codes for CASRDEGGQFF.

The gene calls are TRBV7-9 and TRBJ2-6, with D uncertain. Germline CDR1 reads SEHNR; CDR2 reads FQNEAQ (reference sequence). The CDR3 length is 15 residues. With 2 bases removed from V and 1 base from J, the gap between germline ends came to 6 bases. The CDR3 sequence is CASSLLTSGANVLTF. The CDR3 bases are TGTGCCAGCAGCTTATTGACGTCTGGGGCCAACGTCCTGACTTTC.

The CDR3 is CASSLGGVETQYF. The CDR3 DNA reads as TGTGCCAGCAGCTTAGGCGGGGTAGAGACCCAGTACTTC. This chain connects TRBV7-3 to TRBJ2-5, with D possibly being TRBD2 (6 bases). The CDR3 has 13 amino acids. The ends were cut back, 2 bases at V and 4 bases at J, with 8 bases in the middle. Germline loops: CDR1 SGHTA, CDR2 FQGTGA.

Details on this clone: Compared with germline, one end of the junction differs, possibly owing to a read error. This chain joins TRBV28 and TRBJ2-3; D is uncertain. The CDR3 is 12 residues long. The germline V gene has CDR1 MDHEN and CDR2 SYDVKM. The CDR3 DNA reads as TGTGCCAGCTGTTTCTCGATTGATACGCAGTATTTT. Protein product: CASCFSIDTQYF.

This clone has just one count. This rearrangement joins TRBV6-1 to TRBJ1-2; D remains unclear. Trimming stripped 5 bases from V and 8 bases from J, with 21 bases between. CDR3 length: 15 amino acids. Germline CDR1 reads MNHNS; CDR2 reads SASEGT. CDR3 nucleotides: TGTGCCAGCAGTATGGACGGAGACCTCGTGGCGGGCTACACCTTC. It is translated as CASSMDGDLVAGYTF.

The J gene is TRBJ2-1, the V gene TRBV18; 12 bases match TRBD2. J lost 4 bases, V lost 3 bases, and 7 bases had no gene match. Per the germline V gene, CDR1 is KGHSH and CDR2 is LQKENI. The CDR3 extends over 17 amino acids. Here the CDR3 DNA reads TGTGCCAGCTCACCTCTAGCGGGAGGGCCTGGTTACAATGAGCAGTTCTTC. It yields the protein CASSPLAGGPGYNEQFF.

This clone is a singleton in its sample. The genes are TRBV10-3 and TRBJ2-6; D may be TRBD2 (6 bases). CDR1 is ENHRY and CDR2 is SYGVKD in the germline V gene. V dropped 11 bases and J dropped 0 bases, with 14 bases sitting between them. The CDR3 covers 15 residues. The CDR3 spells CASNPGVSGANVLTF. The CDR3 DNA sequence: TGTGCCTCCAACCCGGGAGTCTCTGGGGCCAACGTCCTGACTTTC.

The V and J genes are TRBV10-3 and TRBJ1-4; weak D call: TRBD1 (6 bases). Between the trimmed V and J ends, which lost 5 bases and 8 bases, there was a span of 12 bases. The germline V gene encodes CDR1 ENHRY and CDR2 SYGVKD. The CDR3 length is 13 residues. In DNA form, the CDR3 reads TGTGCCATCAGTAACAGGGCGGAGGAAAAACTGTTTTTT. Protein: CAISNRAEEKLFF.

This rearrangement joins TRBV30 to TRBJ2-7; D is perhaps TRBD2 (6 bases). The CDR3 is made up of 14 amino acids. The V end was cut by 5 bases, the J end by 3 bases, with 17 bases between. Germline V gene lookup returns CDR1 GTSNPN and CDR2 SVGIG (reference sequence). The chain's CDR3 is CAWAFSGYGYEQYF. DNA of the CDR3: TGTGCCTGGGCCTTTAGCGGATACGGCTACGAGCAGTACTTC. Full variable domain (outside the CDR3, taken from reference TRBV30 and TRBJ2-7): SQTIHQWPATLVQPVGSPLSLECTVEGTSNPNLYWYRQAAGRGLQLLFYSVGIGQISSEVPQNLSASRPQDRQFILSSKKLLLSDSGFYLCAWAFSGYGYEQYFGPGTRLTVT.

In nucleotides, the CDR3 is TGTGCCAGCAGGCCAACAGAAGAAGCTTTCTTT. Its translation is CASRPTEEAFF. This rearrangement joins TRBV7-9 to TRBJ1-1; D gene uncertain. V was trimmed by 6 bases and J by 8 bases, leaving 10 bases between them. Germline CDR1 reads SEHNR; CDR2 reads FQNEAQ (reference sequence). This CDR3 region has 11 residues.

The genes are TRBV15 and TRBJ1-1; D perhaps matches TRBD1 (5 bases). Looked up from germline, CDR1 is LNHNV and CDR2 is YYDKDF (reference sequence). This CDR3 contains 14 residues. V was trimmed by 1 base and J by 6 bases, leaving 12 bases between them. The CDR3 bases are TGTGCCACCAGCAGAGGGCAGGGAGAGGCTGAAGCTTTCTTT. Amino acids: CATSRGQGEAEAFF.

CDR3 bases: TGTGCCAGCAGCCCAAGTGGGGGGTCCGGGGAGCTGTTTTTT. The encoded protein is CASSPSGGSGELFF. J is TRBJ2-2 and V is TRBV7-2; TRBD2 is a possible D gene (6 bases). The ends were cut back, 5 bases at V and 6 bases at J, with 13 bases in the middle. The CDR3 has 14 amino acids. The germline gives CDR1 SGHTA, CDR2 FQGNSA.

The V gene is TRBV4-2, the J gene TRBJ2-4, with TRBD2 matching over 7 bases. Looked up from germline, CDR1 is LGHNA and CDR2 is YNFKEQ. The V gene end was trimmed by 4 bases and the J gene end by 0 bases; junction bases not matched to a gene: 12. CDR3 length: 18 residues. In DNA form, the CDR3 reads TGTGCCAGCAGCCCCGGCCCTAGCGGCTTTCTAGCCAAAAACATTCAGTACTTC. Its protein is CASSPGPSGFLAKNIQYF.

The gene calls are TRBV18 and TRBJ1-1; maybe TRBD1 (6 bases). CDR1 is KGHSH and CDR2 is LQKENI in the germline V gene. The CDR3 spans 14 residues. V was clipped by 2 bases and J by 1 base, with 8 bases between them. Here the CDR3 DNA reads TGTGCCAGCTCACCATGGGGGGCGAACACTGAAGCTTTCTTT. Amino acid sequence: CASSPWGANTEAFF.

The chain joins TRBV5-6 to TRBJ1-3, with D possibly TRBD1 on 6 matching bases. CDR1 SGHDT and CDR2 YYEEEE come from the germline V gene. Deletions cut 2 bases from V and 4 bases from J, with 22 bases between. This CDR3 is built from 18 residues. CDR3 nucleotides: TGTGCCAGCAGCTTCGGAACAGGGACCTCTCTGACGGGAAACACCATATATTTT. As protein: CASSFGTGTSLTGNTIYF.

The rearrangement uses TRBV7-9 and TRBJ1-3; D gene ambiguous. V lost 6 bases, J lost 5 bases, and 11 bases lay in between. Germline CDR1 SEHNR, CDR2 FQNEAQ (reference sequence). The CDR3 has 13 amino acids. The CDR3 DNA reads as TGTGCCAGCAGTTGGGGAGAGCGAAACACCATATATTTT. Its translation is CASSWGERNTIYF.